The 7 T cell receptor beta chains below come from one sample, sequenced in a study of shared clonotypes between healthy human individuals (TCRdb year 2020). Library preparation used the immunoSEQ multiplex PCR assay. TCRdb stores this immuneACCESS table with in-frame sequences only. Part of the clones is absent; in the studies checked, under half of the shortfall reflects unresolved V genes, and no reason is known for the rest. The sample includes about 490,000 clones, with roughly 80% observed a single time. Of the sample, about an eighth is held by the ten largest clones. Sample: PBMCs. The source is a woman between 35 and 50 years old in good health. Some clones in this sample may be carry-over from other donors' samples.

The chain has TRBV7-2 and TRBJ2-7; 10 bases are a match to TRBD2. V was pared by 0 bases and J by 7 bases, with 12 bases of the junction left unmatched. Germline V gene sequence: CDR1 SGHTA, CDR2 FQGNSA. This CDR3 is 17 amino acids long. The DNA of the CDR3 is TGTGCCAGCAGCTTAGCGGCCGGGACTAGCGACTGGTGGGAGCAGTACTTC. Residues: CASSLAAGTSDWWEQYF.

The V call is TRBV5-4, the J call TRBJ1-2; perhaps TRBD1 as D (6 bases). The CDR3 spans 15 residues. The germline gives CDR1 SGHNT, CDR2 YYREEE (reference sequence). Between the trimmed V and J ends, which lost 2 bases and 1 base, there was a span of 12 bases. For the CDR3, the DNA is TGTGCCAGCAGCTTAGTACAGGGCGGTAACTATGGCTACACCTTC. Residues: CASSLVQGGNYGYTF.

In its sample, this clone was seen a few times. One base away lies a much larger clone, so this may be a sequencing read error. The V and J genes are TRBV10-2 and TRBJ2-1, with D perhaps TRBD1 or TRBD2 (6 bases each). Germline V gives CDR1 WSHSY, CDR2 SAAADI. V was shortened by 3 bases and J by 4 bases, with 7 bases between the two germline ends. CDR3 size: 13 residues. The CDR3 DNA is TGCGCCAGCAGTGAAGGGGGGTACAATGAGCAGTTCTTC. This sequence encodes CASSEGGYNEQFF.

This clone was seen a few times. The J gene is TRBJ2-7, the V gene TRBV18; 11 nucleotides match TRBD2. With V trimmed by 3 bases and J by 3 bases, 7 bases remained unmatched. Germline V CDR1 and CDR2: KGHSH, LQKENI. This CDR3 is built from 16 residues. The DNA for the CDR3 is TGTGCCAGCTCACCTGAAGGGACTAGCGGTATCTACGAGCAGTACTTC. Translating gives CASSPEGTSGIYEQYF.

V gene TRBV11-2 combines with J gene TRBJ1-1, with unresolved D. Germline V gene lookup returns CDR1 SGHAT and CDR2 FQNNGV. The CDR3 is 11 amino acids. Trimming removed 4 bases from V and 6 bases from J, with 6 bases in between. CDR3 sequence reads: CASSWVAEAFF. The CDR3 DNA reads as TGTGCCAGCAGCTGGGTCGCTGAAGCTTTCTTT.

This rearrangement joins TRBV19 to TRBJ1-2; the D is unclear. Trimming left V 1 base short and J 2 bases short, with 8 bases between. CDR1 LNHDA and CDR2 SQIVND come from the germline V gene (reference sequence). CDR3 length: 14 residues. The CDR3 loop reads CASSIGTGNYGYTF. CDR3 DNA sequence: TGTGCCAGTAGTATAGGAACGGGGAACTATGGCTACACCTTC.

This clone appeared a single time. CDR3 nucleotide sequence: TGTGCCAGCAGGGACACTGAATACACTGAAGCTTTCTTT. This encodes CASRDTEYTEAFF. The chain carries TRBV28 and TRBJ1-1; D possibly corresponds to TRBD1 (5 bases). Per the germline V gene, CDR1 is MDHEN and CDR2 is SYDVKM. The CDR3 covers 13 residues. The germline V and J ends were trimmed by 6 bases and 3 bases, with 11 bases remaining between them.